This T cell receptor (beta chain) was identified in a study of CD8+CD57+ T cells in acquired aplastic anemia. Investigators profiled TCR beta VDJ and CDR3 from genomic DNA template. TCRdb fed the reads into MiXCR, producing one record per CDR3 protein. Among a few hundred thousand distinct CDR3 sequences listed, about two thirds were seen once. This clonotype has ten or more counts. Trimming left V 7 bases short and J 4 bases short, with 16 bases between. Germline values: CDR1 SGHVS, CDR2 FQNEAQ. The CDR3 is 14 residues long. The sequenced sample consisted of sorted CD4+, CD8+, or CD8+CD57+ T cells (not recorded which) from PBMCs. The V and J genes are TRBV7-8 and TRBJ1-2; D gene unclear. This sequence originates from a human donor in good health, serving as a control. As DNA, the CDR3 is TGTGCCAGCAAAAAGACGGAAGTGGGCTATGGCTACACCTTC. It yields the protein CASKKTEVGYGYTF.